These 32 T cell receptor beta chains share one sample of origin, sequenced in a study of technical replicates of blood from a few donors (dated by TCRdb to 2016 to 2017). Library generation was performed with the immunoSEQ multiplex PCR assay. TCRdb took over this immuneACCESS table, retaining in-frame rearrangements with V and J assigned. Such tables are incomplete; in checked studies, under half of the missing clones stem from an unresolved V gene, and the remainder is unexplained. The sample table contains under 100,000 clones; only one count was recorded for 85% to 95% of them. 0.3% to 0.35% of the sample is held by the ten biggest clonotypes. Sample: T cells isolated from PBMCs. The receptor set was obtained from a human donor in good health.

This rearrangement joins TRBV30 to TRBJ1-5, with a tentative D call TRBD1 (5 bases). The CDR3 totals 14 residues. V was cut by 0 bases and J by 4 bases, with 10 bases left in between. Germline V gene lookup returns CDR1 GTSNPN and CDR2 SVGIG (reference sequence). CDR3 loop: CAWSVLDSNQPQHF. The DNA for the CDR3 is TGTGCCTGGAGTGTCCTAGACAGTAATCAGCCCCAGCATTTT.

The chain has TRBV28 and TRBJ2-7; no definite D call. The CDR3 is 14 residues long. Germline V gene sequence: CDR1 MDHEN, CDR2 SYDVKM. V was pared by 2 bases and J by 2 bases, with 10 bases between. This CDR3 is CASSLGANPYEQYF. As DNA, the CDR3 is TGTGCCAGCAGTTTAGGAGCGAATCCCTACGAGCAGTACTTC.

The CDR3 here is CASSLAVTSGTDTQYF. CDR3 DNA sequence: TGCGCCAGCAGCTTGGCGGTGACTAGCGGGACAGATACGCAGTATTTT. V usage is TRBV5-1 and J usage is TRBJ2-3, with 10 bases identical to TRBD2. Germline values: CDR1 SGHRS, CDR2 YFSETQ. The trim removed 0 bases at V and 3 bases at J, leaving 4 bases unmatched. This CDR3 has 16 residues. The full variable domain, with the rest looked up from reference TRBV5-1 and TRBJ2-3, is KAGVTQTPRYLIKTRGQQVTLSCSPISGHRSVSWYQQTPGQGLQFLFEYFSETQRNKGNFPGRFSGRQFSNSRSEMNVSTLELGDSALYLCASSLAVTSGTDTQYFGPGTRLTVL.

Of note for this clone: At one end, the junction sequence differs from germline, possibly due to a read error. J is TRBJ2-2 and V is TRBV2; D gene uncertain. The CDR3 totals 13 residues. Germline V gene sequence: CDR1 SNHLY, CDR2 FYNNEI. CDR3: CASCESYTGELFF. As DNA, the CDR3 is TGTGCCAGCTGTGAAAGCTACACCGGGGAGCTGTTTTTT.

This chain uses TRBV7-2 with TRBJ2-3, with D possibly TRBD2 on 6 matching bases. Looked up from germline, CDR1 is SGHTA and CDR2 is FQGNSA. V shed 1 base and J shed 0 bases, with 8 bases lying between them. The CDR3 has 15 residues. The CDR3 region is CASSLVGSSTDTQYF. The CDR3 DNA is TGTGCCAGCAGCTTAGTCGGGAGTAGCACAGATACGCAGTATTTT.

The chain employs TRBV27 and TRBJ2-1, with unresolved D. The germline V gene has CDR1 MNHEY and CDR2 SMNVEV (reference sequence). This CDR3 comprises 14 residues. With 1 base removed from V and 1 base from J, the gap between germline ends came to 5 bases. The CDR3 here is CASSLYSSYNEQFF. CDR3 bases: TGTGCCAGCAGTTTATATTCTTCCTACAATGAGCAGTTCTTC.

The rearrangement joins TRBV7-3 to TRBJ1-2; a weak D match, TRBD1 (5 bases). Trimming cost V 5 bases and J 7 bases, with 14 bases left between them. The CDR3 is 13 amino acids. CDR1 and CDR2 from the germline V gene are SGHTA and FQGTGA. CDR3 region: CASSPGEGRGYTF. CDR3 nucleotides: TGTGCCAGCAGCCCGGGGGAGGGACGTGGCTACACCTTC.

The genes are TRBV5-1 and TRBJ1-5; 8 positions agree with TRBD1. Trimming cost V 4 bases and J 4 bases; bases outside gene matches: 4. The CDR3 is 14 amino acids. Germline V gene data show CDR1 as SGHRS and CDR2 as YFSETQ. The CDR3 bases are TGCGCCAGCAGCCTGGGACAGGTAAATCAGCCCCAGCATTTT. Residues: CASSLGQVNQPQHF.

The chain couples TRBV10-3 to TRBJ2-5, with D tentatively TRBD1 (6 bases). From germline, CDR1 is ENHRY and CDR2 SYGVKD. V dropped 10 bases and J dropped 2 bases, with 14 bases sitting between them. This CDR3 has 13 residues. The CDR3 sequence is CATQQGSQETQYF. In nucleotides, the CDR3 is TGTGCCACGCAACAGGGCTCTCAAGAGACCCAGTACTTC.

This clone came up once. The J gene is TRBJ2-5, the V gene TRBV6-6, with D possibly being TRBD1 (5 bases). The CDR3 is 14 residues long. Trimming took 2 bases from V and 4 from J, leaving 11 bases between them. The V gene's germline CDR1 is MNHNY and CDR2 SVGAGI (reference sequence). For the CDR3, the DNA is TGTGCCAGCAGTTACGGGCTAGGGGTAGAGACCCAGTACTTC. This encodes CASSYGLGVETQYF.

The chain recombines TRBV6-5 with TRBJ1-2; D is unresolved. The V gene lost 6 bases and the J gene lost 3 bases, with 14 bases spanning the gap. This CDR3 spans 14 amino acids. CDR1 and CDR2 from the germline V gene are MNHEY and SVGAGI. The chain's CDR3 is CASSQAREHYGYTF. CDR3 nucleotides: TGTGCCAGCAGCCAGGCGCGGGAGCACTATGGCTACACCTTC.

The J gene is TRBJ1-1, the V gene TRBV27; D remains unclear. The CDR3 runs 14 residues. Germline loops: CDR1 MNHEY, CDR2 SMNVEV (reference sequence). V dropped 3 bases and J dropped 2 bases, with 10 bases sitting between them. This CDR3 reads CASSLSQFNTEAFF. As DNA, the CDR3 is TGTGCCAGCAGTTTGTCCCAATTCAACACTGAAGCTTTCTTT.

The J gene is TRBJ2-7, the V gene TRBV11-2; a weak D match, TRBD1 (6 bases). The CDR3 length is 15 residues. The V end was cut by 5 bases, the J end by 7 bases, with 21 bases between. CDR1 and CDR2 from the germline V gene are SGHAT and FQNNGV. The CDR3 loop reads CASSGDRSIFGEQYF. For the CDR3, the DNA is TGTGCCAGCAGCGGCGACAGGAGCATTTTTGGGGAGCAGTACTTC.

The chain has TRBV7-2 and TRBJ2-1; 8 bases are shared with TRBD1. The CDR3 is made up of 16 amino acids. J gave up 10 bases and V 4 bases, and 15 bases lay outside the gene matches. Germline CDR1 reads SGHTA; CDR2 reads FQGNSA. CDR3 region: CASSSTGQGGLYEQFF. The CDR3 DNA follows: TGTGCCAGCAGCTCCACTGGACAGGGTGGATTATACGAGCAGTTCTTC.

This chain links TRBV4-3 with TRBJ2-1; 9 bases fit TRBD1. CDR1 LGHNA and CDR2 YSLEER come from the germline V gene. This CDR3 is built from 17 residues. V lost 0 bases to trimming and J lost 3 bases; unmatched junction nucleotides: 6. This CDR3 reads CASSQDIRDRVYNEQFF. CDR3 coding DNA: TGCGCCAGCAGCCAAGATATTCGGGACAGGGTCTACAATGAGCAGTTCTTC.

This rearrangement joins TRBV19 to TRBJ2-7; D is unclear. Germline V gene data show CDR1 as LNHDA and CDR2 as SQIVND (reference sequence). The CDR3 is 15 residues long. V lost 1 base, J lost 1 base, and 11 bases lay in between. CDR3 bases: TGTGCCAGTAGTATAGCCGTTATTGAGTCCTACGAGCAGTACTTC. Its translation is CASSIAVIESYEQYF.

This clone was seen more than once but under ten times. This chain joins TRBV28 and TRBJ1-1, with 8 nucleotides matching TRBD1. After removal of 8 bases from V and 8 bases from J, the junction contained 10 bases not matched to a gene. Germline V CDR1 and CDR2: MDHEN, SYDVKM. The CDR3 length is 13 residues. CDR3 amino acids: CASVWTGKTEAFF. The CDR3 DNA is TGTGCCAGCGTTTGGACAGGGAAGACAGAAGCTTTCTTT.

The CDR3 DNA is TGTGCCAGCAGCTTATTCCGGGGGGTGACTGGAAACACCATATATTTT. This translates into CASSLFRGVTGNTIYF. The chain recombines TRBV7-9 with TRBJ1-3, with D perhaps TRBD1 (5 bases). This CDR3 is built from 16 residues. Germline V lookup: CDR1 SEHNR, CDR2 FQNEAQ (reference sequence). Trimming pared 2 bases from V and 2 bases from J, leaving 13 bases between. Full variable domain (missing parts from reference TRBV7-9 and TRBJ1-3): DTGVSQNPRHKITKRGQNVTFRCDPISEHNRLYWYRQTLGQGPEFLTYFQNEAQLEKSRLLSDRFSAERPKGSFSTLEIQRTEQGDSAMYLCASSLFRGVTGNTIYFGEGSWLTVV.

This sequence joins TRBV19 and TRBJ1-4; D gene ambiguous. V was cut by 3 bases and J by 8 bases, with 16 bases left in between. The CDR3 is 15 residues long. Germline values: CDR1 LNHDA, CDR2 SQIVND (reference sequence). The CDR3 loop reads CASSIFRVGGEKLFF. CDR3 bases: TGTGCCAGTAGTATTTTTAGGGTCGGAGGAGAAAAACTGTTTTTT. The full variable domain, completed using reference TRBV19 and TRBJ1-4, is DGGITQSPKYLFRKEGQNVTLSCEQNLNHDAMYWYRQDPGQGLRLIYYSQIVNDFQKGDIAEGYSVSREKKESFPLTVTSAQKNPTAFYLCASSIFRVGGEKLFFGSGTQLSVL.

This chain connects TRBV6-5 to TRBJ1-5, with D tentatively TRBD1 (6 bases). Trimming cost V 5 bases and J 4 bases, with 9 bases left between them. The length of the CDR3 is 13 residues. The germline V gene encodes CDR1 MNHEY and CDR2 SVGAGI. The CDR3 bases are TGTGCCAGCAGTCAGGGGTGGAATCAGCCCCAGCATTTT. Translating it yields CASSQGWNQPQHF.

V and J are TRBV5-6 and TRBJ2-7, with TRBD2 identical over 7 bases. From germline, CDR1 is SGHDT and CDR2 YYEEEE. There are 14 residues in the CDR3. V was pared by 2 bases and J by 2 bases, with 4 bases of the junction left unmatched. This CDR3 is CASSLSGKPYEQYF. In DNA form, the CDR3 reads TGTGCCAGCAGCTTAAGCGGGAAACCCTACGAGCAGTACTTC.

The CDR3 loop reads CASSESTISGIEAFF. DNA for the CDR3: TGCGCCAGCAGTGAGTCTACGATCTCGGGAATTGAAGCTTTCTTT. V is TRBV10-1 and J is TRBJ1-1; no definite D call. This CDR3 comprises 15 residues. V was cut by 0 bases and J by 7 bases, with 15 bases left in between. From germline, CDR1 is WNHNN and CDR2 SYGVQD (reference sequence).

This chain joins TRBV4-3 and TRBJ2-7; D is ambiguous. The germline CDR1 and CDR2 sequences are LGHNA and YSLEER. With 3 bases removed from V and 3 bases from J, the gap between germline ends came to 15 bases. The CDR3 length is 15 residues. The CDR3 here is CASSHSEQPYYEQYF. Here the CDR3 DNA reads TGCGCCAGCAGCCACTCTGAACAGCCCTACTACGAGCAGTACTTC.

J is TRBJ1-4 and V is TRBV9; D gene unclear. The ends were cut back, 3 bases at V and 7 bases at J, with 13 bases in the middle. The CDR3 length is 14 residues. Germline values: CDR1 SGDLS, CDR2 YYNGEE. The CDR3 DNA reads TGTGCCAGCAGCGGTACTGCCGAGGGTGAAAAACTGTTTTTT. The encoded protein is CASSGTAEGEKLFF.

V usage is TRBV27 and J usage is TRBJ2-1; D uncertain. Trimming removed 4 bases from V and 9 bases from J, with 7 bases in between. Per germline, CDR1 MNHEY and CDR2 SMNVEV (reference sequence). The CDR3 length is 11 residues. CDR3 in DNA: TGTGCCAGCAGTTCGACTGGTGAGCAGTTCTTC. This translates into CASSSTGEQFF.

The chain has TRBV29-1 and TRBJ1-2, with a tentative D call TRBD1 (5 bases). Trimming took 3 bases from V and 5 from J, leaving 19 bases between them. Per germline, CDR1 SQVTM and CDR2 ANQGSEA. The CDR3 is made up of 15 amino acids. This CDR3 is CSVERDLQGRYGYTF. The CDR3 DNA sequence: TGCAGCGTTGAGCGGGATCTGCAGGGAAGGTATGGCTACACCTTC.

The V and J genes are TRBV19 and TRBJ2-2, with D possibly being TRBD1 (6 bases). Germline CDR1 is LNHDA and CDR2 is SQIVND (reference sequence). The CDR3 is 14 amino acids. The ends were cut back, 7 bases at V and 6 bases at J, with 15 bases in the middle. The CDR3 nucleotides read TGTGCCAGTACTAGGCCAGGGGTGCCCGGGGAGCTGTTTTTT. Translation gives CASTRPGVPGELFF.

V gene TRBV4-2 combines with J gene TRBJ2-1; 12 bases are shared with TRBD2. The CDR3 length is 15 residues. Germline loops: CDR1 LGHNA, CDR2 YNFKEQ. V was clipped by 4 bases and J by 7 bases; unmatched bases: 5. The CDR3 DNA follows: TGTGCCAGCAGCCGAATCGGACTAGCGGGAAATGAGCAGTTCTTC. This sequence encodes CASSRIGLAGNEQFF.

The chain carries TRBV7-2 and TRBJ1-3; D possibly corresponds to TRBD1 (5 bases). The CDR3 length is 13 residues. Trimming stripped 4 bases from V and 4 bases from J, with 8 bases between. Germline CDR1 is SGHTA and CDR2 is FQGNSA. The CDR3 sequence: CASSSGIGNTIYF. The DNA for the CDR3 is TGTGCCAGCAGCTCAGGGATCGGAAACACCATATATTTT.

DNA of the CDR3: TGTGCCAGCAGCCCGACAGGGGGAGGAGAGACCCAGTACTTC. It codes for CASSPTGGGETQYF. This sequence joins TRBV5-4 and TRBJ2-5; TRBD1 matches 9 bases. This CDR3 contains 14 residues. The germline V gene has CDR1 SGHNT and CDR2 YYREEE (reference sequence). Germline trimming cut 4 bases from V and 4 bases from J; bases unmatched to any gene: 5.

The chain couples TRBV25-1 to TRBJ2-7; no firm D call. Germline lookup yields CDR1 MGHDK and CDR2 SYGVNS. The V end lost 3 bases, the J end lost 2 bases, and 11 bases lay between the germline ends. The CDR3 contains 14 residues. Here the CDR3 DNA reads TGTGCCAGCAGTGACCTCACTAATACCTACGAGCAGTACTTC. Its protein is CASSDLTNTYEQYF.

The chain combines TRBV19 with TRBJ1-1; 9 nucleotides align to TRBD1. The CDR3 loop spans 15 amino acids. In germline, CDR1 is LNHDA, CDR2 SQIVND (reference sequence). The V gene end was trimmed by 5 bases and the J gene end by 3 bases; junction bases not matched to a gene: 7. The CDR3 spells CASSPGTGLDTEAFF. Written as DNA, the CDR3 is TGTGCCAGTAGTCCAGGGACAGGGCTGGACACTGAAGCTTTCTTT.